This TCR beta chain originates from a study of cytomegalovirus exposure and HLA in healthy donors. Vbeta (60) and Jbeta (13) primers were used in the PCR. The repertoire was sequenced with immunoSEQ multiplex PCR; TCRdb's copy has only in-frame clones and lacks some. Seen here are approximately 160,000 clones, roughly three quarters observed once, and the top ten hold over 10%. General study results and limits: There were several of the most significant clusters that appeared linked to common viral pathogens in a later analysis.

Concerning this clone: As yet, its antigen is unknown.

The donors gave bone marrow, and they were healthy. The CDR3 length is 15 residues. Trimming took 4 bases from V and 6 from J, leaving 16 bases between them. Germline lookup yields CDR1 SGHRS and CDR2 YFSETQ. The chain is built from TRBV5-1 and TRBJ2-2; weak D call: TRBD2 (6 bases). The origin of this receptor is a woman aged 45-65 years in good health and CMV-seropositive. The sample was PBMCs. Here the CDR3 DNA reads TGCGCCAGCAGCATCCAGGGACTTCCAGCCGGGGAGCTGTTTTTT. Translated: CASSIQGLPAGELFF.